The 11 T cell receptor beta chains listed next were all sequenced from one sample in a study of CD8+ T cells in alopecia areata. Extraction of RNA preceded its reverse transcription into cDNA, which served as the sequencing template. Sequencing used immunoSEQ multiplex PCR; TCRdb keeps in-frame clones, though not all of them. The repertoire holds some 210,000 clones, just over 65% seen once, with around 1.2% in the top ten. Regarding treatment: oral pan-JAK inhibitor, 5-10 mg twice daily. The specimen was CD4+ T cells sorted from blood, collected at week 44, from a patient treated with tofacitinib. All receptors derive from a human donor with alopecia areata.

Only a few counts were recorded for this clone. This CDR3 is missing its conserved last phenylalanine or tryptophan, likely due to a read error. J is TRBJ2-7 and V is TRBV7-9; D possibly corresponds to TRBD2 (5 bases). Per germline, CDR1 SEHNR and CDR2 FQNEAQ (reference sequence). The CDR3 runs to 15 residues. With 6 bases removed from V and 0 bases from J, the gap between germline ends came to 15 bases. This chain's CDR3 is CASSRELWTSYEQYC. CDR3 nucleotide sequence: TGTGCCAGCAGTAGGGAGCTGTGGACCTCCTACGAGCAGTACTGC.

This clone has just a few counts. The sample carries other DNA sequences with the same CDR3. Here the CDR3 DNA reads TGTGCCAGCAGCATTAGGGGGAATCAGCCCCAGCATTTT. This gives the protein CASSIRGNQPQHF. The chain carries TRBV7-2 and TRBJ1-5; perhaps TRBD1 as D (6 bases). This CDR3 is built from 13 residues. V lost 5 bases and J 4 bases, leaving 9 bases between the germline ends. Per the germline V gene, CDR1 is SGHTA and CDR2 is FQGNSA.

This chain uses TRBV25-1 with TRBJ1-2; possible D gene TRBD1, 5 bases. The length of the CDR3 is 14 residues. Germline V CDR1 and CDR2: MGHDK, SYGVNS. Trimming removed 6 bases from V and 4 bases from J, with 15 bases in between. The DNA of the CDR3 is TGTGCCAGCAGCAGGGCGCCCGACATCTATGGCTACACCTTC. It codes for CASSRAPDIYGYTF.

Comment on this clone: This sample also contains other DNA sequences that code for the same CDR3. The CDR3 DNA reads as TGTGCCAGCAGCCTGGGACAGAACTATGGCTACACCTTC. Its protein product is CASSLGQNYGYTF. V usage is TRBV7-2 and J usage is TRBJ1-2; 7 bases map to TRBD1. The length of the CDR3 is 13 residues. J was trimmed by 2 bases and V by 5 bases; bases with no gene match: 2. The germline CDR1 and CDR2 sequences are SGHTA and FQGNSA.

The chain employs TRBV9 and TRBJ2-5; D is perhaps TRBD1 or TRBD2 (5 bases each). Germline values: CDR1 SGDLS, CDR2 YYNGEE. V lost 10 bases, J lost 5 bases, and 27 bases lay in between. The CDR3 is 16 amino acids. CDR3 sequence: CAASPYRDPRIETQYF. The CDR3 coding sequence is TGTGCCGCCTCACCTTACCGGGACCCGAGGATTGAGACCCAGTACTTC.

V usage is TRBV25-1 and J usage is TRBJ2-7; D possibly corresponds to TRBD1 (5 bases). Germline CDR1 and CDR2: MGHDK and SYGVNS. V was shortened by 3 bases and J by 7 bases, with 7 bases between the two germline ends. The CDR3 length is 11 residues. CDR3: CASSDYREQYF. For the CDR3, the DNA is TGTGCCAGCAGTGACTACAGGGAGCAGTACTTC.

The rearrangement links TRBV30 to TRBJ1-1; D is undetermined. Trimming took off 3 bases at V and 1 base at J, with 9 bases between the two ends. Germline CDR1 is GTSNPN and CDR2 is SVGIG (reference sequence). The CDR3 runs 13 residues. Here the CDR3 reads CAWSESRNTEAFF. The CDR3 DNA reads TGTGCCTGGAGCGAGTCGAGGAACACTGAAGCTTTCTTT. The full variable domain, its missing parts supplied by reference TRBV30 and TRBJ1-1, is SQTIHQWPATLVQPVGSPLSLECTVEGTSNPNLYWYRQAAGRGLQLLFYSVGIGQISSEVPQNLSASRPQDRQFILSSKKLLLSDSGFYLCAWSESRNTEAFFGQGTRLTVV.

The table lists this clone with a few counts. The gene calls are TRBV5-1 and TRBJ2-1; 7 bases line up with TRBD1. The CDR3 has 16 amino acids. Germline-derived CDR1 and CDR2 are SGHRS and YFSETQ. J lost 0 bases, V lost 0 bases, and 3 bases had no gene match. The chain's CDR3 is CASSLGGQSSYNEQFF. In DNA form, the CDR3 reads TGCGCCAGCAGCTTGGGGGGACAGAGCTCCTACAATGAGCAGTTCTTC. Full variable domain (rest looked up from reference TRBV5-1 and TRBJ2-1): KAGVTQTPRYLIKTRGQQVTLSCSPISGHRSVSWYQQTPGQGLQFLFEYFSETQRNKGNFPGRFSGRQFSNSRSEMNVSTLELGDSALYLCASSLGGQSSYNEQFFGPGTRLTVL.

The gene calls are TRBV25-1 and TRBJ1-1; 7 bases fit TRBD1. The CDR3 length is 15 residues. The germline CDR1 and CDR2 sequences are MGHDK and SYGVNS. Losses at the gene ends were 5 bases for V and 0 bases for J; bases not matched to a gene: 6. The CDR3 region is CASSPLTGLNTEAFF. In nucleotides, the CDR3 is TGTGCCAGCAGTCCCCTGACAGGGTTGAACACTGAAGCTTTCTTT.

The J gene is TRBJ1-2, the V gene TRBV7-9, with D uncertain. Germline-derived CDR1 and CDR2 are SEHNR and FQNEAQ (reference sequence). V was shortened by 4 bases and J by 8 bases, with 26 bases between the two germline ends. The CDR3 has 17 amino acids. Here the CDR3 reads CASSSPGVVQAVGGYTF. CDR3 nucleotide sequence: TGTGCCAGCAGCTCCCCGGGCGTTGTTCAGGCTGTAGGGGGCTACACCTTC.

The CDR3 loop reads CASSWAQDTDTQYF. CDR3 in DNA: TGTGCCAGCAGCTGGGCGCAGGACACAGATACGCAGTATTTT. The chain employs TRBV6-1 and TRBJ2-3; D is uncertain. The CDR3 sequence is 14 residues long. Germline loops: CDR1 MNHNS, CDR2 SASEGT. The V gene lost 6 bases and the J gene lost 2 bases, with 12 bases spanning the gap.